A selection of T cell receptor beta chains follows, all from one sample in a study of early T cells in non-severe SARS-CoV-2 infection. One entry per CDR3 protein results from TCRdb running MiXCR on the 5' RACE reads. Altogether about 110,000 distinct CDR3 sequences are present, roughly 12% being singletons, with the ten largest covering about 4%. Material: whole blood, obtained at baseline. The receptor source for this set is an adult who was a healthcare worker with PCR-confirmed SARS-CoV-2 infection or an uninfected control (not recorded which). CDR3s include the opening cysteine and the closing phenylalanine or tryptophan. A D gene is named only where the DNA matches it firmly. Part of the rows lack a size; the others show once, few, many or a class for expanded clones.

J | D | size | V | CDR3 | DNA
TRBJ1-3 | TRBD1 | many | TRBV20-1 | CSARDLGQGAGNTIYF | TGCAGTGCTAGAGATCTTGGACAGGGGGCAGGAAACACCATATATTTT
TRBJ2-5 | NA | NA | TRBV2 | CASADRAETQYF | TGTGCCAGCGCGGACAGAGCGGAGACCCAGTACTTC
TRBJ1-2 | NA | NA | TRBV14 | CASSQEGDYGYTF | TGTGCCAGCAGCCAAGAGGGGGACTATGGCTACACCTTC
TRBJ2-7 | NA | many | TRBV5-6 | CASSLEQGTPSRYEQYF | TGTGCCAGCAGCTTGGAACAGGGTACCCCTAGCCGCTACGAGCAGTACTTC
TRBJ2-5 | TRBD1 | NA | TRBV3-1 | CASSPSGTGGPETQYF | TGTGCCAGCTCTCCTTCCGGGACAGGGGGCCCAGAGACCCAGTACTTC
TRBJ2-1 | NA | many | TRBV9 | CASSVVGGQYNEQFF | TGTGCCAGCAGCGTAGTGGGAGGACAGTACAATGAGCAGTTCTTC
TRBJ2-3 | TRBD1 | many | TRBV28 | CASTMGTDTDTQYF | TGTGCCAGCACGATGGGGACAGACACAGATACGCAGTATTTT
TRBJ2-2 | NA | many | TRBV5-1 | CASMTGNTGELFF | TGCGCCAGTATGACAGGGAACACCGGGGAGCTGTTTTTT
TRBJ1-1 | NA | few | TRBV7-2 | CASSLLSRAMNTEAFF | TGTGCCAGCAGCTTACTATCCAGGGCTATGAACACTGAAGCTTTCTTT
TRBJ1-6 | NA | many | TRBV6-5 | CASSYEGRGWSPLHF | TGTGCCAGCAGTTACGAAGGCAGGGGCTGGTCACCCCTCCACTTT
TRBJ1-1 | TRBD1 | few | TRBV29-1 | CSVGPGTDQAFF | TGCAGCGTTGGACCCGGGACAGATCAAGCTTTCTTT
TRBJ1-1 | NA | NA | TRBV29-1 | CSVGRGLNTEAFF | TGCAGCGTTGGGAGGGGCCTTAACACTGAAGCTTTCTTT
TRBJ2-1 | TRBD2 | few | TRBV6-5 | CASSYRLAGGNEQFF | TGTGCCAGCAGTTACAGACTAGCGGGGGGCAATGAGCAGTTCTTC
TRBJ1-1 | TRBD1 | many | TRBV20-1 | CSARSRQGSDTEAFF | TGCAGTGCTAGGTCGAGACAGGGGTCGGACACTGAAGCTTTCTTT
TRBJ1-5 | TRBD1 | NA | TRBV6-1 | CASRDTGASNQPQHF | TGTGCCAGCAGAGATACAGGGGCGAGCAATCAGCCCCAGCATTTT
TRBJ2-2 | NA | NA | TRBV2 | CASRENTGELFF | TGTGCCAGCAGGGAGAACACCGGGGAGCTGTTTTTT
TRBJ1-1 | NA | NA | TRBV20-1 | CSARDRVNAEDTEAFF | TGCAGTGCTAGAGATAGGGTTAACGCGGAGGACACTGAAGCTTTCTTT
TRBJ1-2 | TRBD1 | NA | TRBV28 | CATEGADYGYTF | TGTGCCACGGAGGGGGCGGACTATGGCTACACCTTC
TRBJ1-4 | TRBD1 | once | TRBV5-1 | CASSQDRGLENLFF | TGCGCCAGCAGCCAGGACAGGGGGCTTGAAAATCTGTTTTTT
TRBJ2-3 | NA | NA | TRBV5-1 | CASSLGQTGDTQYF | TGCGCCAGCAGCTTGGGACAGACCGGAGATACGCAGTATTTT
TRBJ1-2 | NA | many | TRBV5-1 | CASSFAASYGYTF | TGCGCCAGCAGCTTTGCAGCCTCCTATGGCTACACCTTC
TRBJ2-3 | TRBD1 | few | TRBV11-3 | CASSPREGQGVADTQYF | TGTGCCAGCAGCCCGCGCGAGGGACAGGGTGTGGCAGATACGCAGTATTTT
TRBJ1-1 | NA | many | TRBV29-1 | CSVHDRLNTEAFF | TGCAGCGTCCATGACAGACTGAACACTGAAGCTTTCTTT
TRBJ1-4 | NA | many | TRBV6-1 | CASSAPEFGDHEKLFF | TGTGCCAGCAGTGCCCCCGAGTTCGGAGACCATGAAAAACTGTTTTTT
TRBJ2-5 | TRBD1 | few | TRBV29-1 | CSVGQGKETQYF | TGCAGCGTTGGACAGGGGAAAGAGACCCAGTACTTC
TRBJ1-1 | NA | NA | TRBV18 | CASSPLPTGGNTEAFF | TGTGCCAGCTCACCGTTGCCGACAGGAGGGAACACTGAAGCTTTCTTT
TRBJ1-1 | NA | many | TRBV5-1 | CASSLGYGVTEAFF | TGCGCCAGCAGCTTGGGGTACGGGGTCACTGAAGCTTTCTTT
TRBJ1-6 | NA | NA | TRBV30 | CALTTGSSYNSPLHF | TGTGCCTTGACGACAGGAAGCTCCTATAATTCACCCCTCCACTTT
TRBJ1-4 | NA | few | TRBV10-2 | CASSEFGVGNEKLFF | TGCGCCAGCAGTGAGTTCGGAGTCGGTAATGAAAAACTGTTTTTT
TRBJ2-5 | NA | few | TRBV11-2 | CASSSDPPTALGTQYF | TGTGCCAGCAGCTCGGACCCCCCAACAGCTCTGGGGACCCAGTACTTC
TRBJ2-1 | NA | few | TRBV7-2 | CASSSDPVYNEQFF | TGTGCCAGCAGCTCCGACCCGGTGTACAATGAGCAGTTCTTC
TRBJ2-1 | NA | NA | TRBV6-6 | CASSYGGQNEQFF | TGTGCCAGCAGTTATGGGGGGCAAAATGAGCAGTTCTTC
TRBJ2-3 | NA | few | TRBV6-2/TRBV6-3 | CASSYSIGAGSTDTQYF | TGTGCCAGCAGTTACTCCATTGGGGCCGGCAGCACAGATACGCAGTATTTT
TRBJ1-1 | NA | NA | TRBV30 | CAWKRSLNTEAFF | TGTGCCTGGAAAAGGAGTTTGAACACTGAAGCTTTCTTT
TRBJ1-2 | NA | NA | TRBV2 | CASSEQGMNYGYTF | TGTGCCAGCAGTGAACAGGGTATGAACTATGGCTACACCTTC
TRBJ1-1 | TRBD1 | few | TRBV20-1 | CSALPGGVNTEAFF | TGCAGTGCTCTCCCAGGGGGCGTGAACACTGAAGCTTTCTTT